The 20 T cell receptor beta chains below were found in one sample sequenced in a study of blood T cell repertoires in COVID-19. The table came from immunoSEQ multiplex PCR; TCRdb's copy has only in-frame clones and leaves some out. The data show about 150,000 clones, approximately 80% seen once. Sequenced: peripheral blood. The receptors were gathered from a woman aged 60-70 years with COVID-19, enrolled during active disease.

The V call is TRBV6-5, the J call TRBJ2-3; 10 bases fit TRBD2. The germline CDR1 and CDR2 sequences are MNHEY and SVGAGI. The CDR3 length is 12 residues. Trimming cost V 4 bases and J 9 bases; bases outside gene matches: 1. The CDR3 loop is CASSSTSGTQYF. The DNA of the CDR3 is TGTGCCAGCAGTTCGACTAGCGGGACGCAGTATTTT.

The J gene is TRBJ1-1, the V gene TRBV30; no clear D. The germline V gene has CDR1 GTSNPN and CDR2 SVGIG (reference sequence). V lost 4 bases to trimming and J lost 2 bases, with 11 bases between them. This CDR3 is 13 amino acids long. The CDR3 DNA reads TGTGCCTGGAATGAGGGTTTTAACACTGAAGCTTTCTTT. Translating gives CAWNEGFNTEAFF.

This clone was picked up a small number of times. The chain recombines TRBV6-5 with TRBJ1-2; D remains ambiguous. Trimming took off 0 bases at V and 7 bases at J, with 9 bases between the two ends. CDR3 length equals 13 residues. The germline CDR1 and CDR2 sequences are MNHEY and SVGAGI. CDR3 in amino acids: CASSYSSWAGYTF. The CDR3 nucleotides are TGTGCCAGCAGTTACTCGAGCTGGGCTGGCTACACCTTC.

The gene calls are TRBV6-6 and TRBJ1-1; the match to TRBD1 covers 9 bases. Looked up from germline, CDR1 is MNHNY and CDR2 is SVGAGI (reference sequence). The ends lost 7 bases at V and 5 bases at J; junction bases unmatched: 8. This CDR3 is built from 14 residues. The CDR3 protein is CASTRGQGWTEAFF. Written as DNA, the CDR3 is TGTGCCAGCACCAGAGGACAGGGGTGGACTGAAGCTTTCTTT.

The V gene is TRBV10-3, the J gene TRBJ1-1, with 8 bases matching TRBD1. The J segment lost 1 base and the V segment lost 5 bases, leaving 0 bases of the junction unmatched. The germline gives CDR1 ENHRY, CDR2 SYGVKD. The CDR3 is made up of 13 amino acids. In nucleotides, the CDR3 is TGTGCCATCAGTACAGGGGGGAACACTGAAGCTTTCTTT. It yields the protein CAISTGGNTEAFF.

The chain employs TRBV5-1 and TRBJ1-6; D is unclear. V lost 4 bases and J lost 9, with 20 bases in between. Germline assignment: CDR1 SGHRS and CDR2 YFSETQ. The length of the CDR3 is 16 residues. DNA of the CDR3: TGCGCCAGCAGCCTCACCCCCGGACGGGGAGGTTCACCCCTCCACTTT. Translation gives CASSLTPGRGGSPLHF.

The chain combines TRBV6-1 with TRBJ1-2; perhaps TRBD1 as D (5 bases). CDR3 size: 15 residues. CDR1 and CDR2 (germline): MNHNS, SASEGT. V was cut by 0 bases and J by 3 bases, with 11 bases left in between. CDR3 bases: TGTGCCAGCAGTGAAGCTGGCGGGACGGACTATGGCTACACCTTC. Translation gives CASSEAGGTDYGYTF.

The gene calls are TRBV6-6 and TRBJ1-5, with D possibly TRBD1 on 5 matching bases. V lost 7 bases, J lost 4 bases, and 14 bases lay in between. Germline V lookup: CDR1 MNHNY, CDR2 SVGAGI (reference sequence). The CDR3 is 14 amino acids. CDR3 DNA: TGTGCCAGCATGAGAGACAGTTCTAATCAGCCCCAGCATTTT. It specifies CASMRDSSNQPQHF.

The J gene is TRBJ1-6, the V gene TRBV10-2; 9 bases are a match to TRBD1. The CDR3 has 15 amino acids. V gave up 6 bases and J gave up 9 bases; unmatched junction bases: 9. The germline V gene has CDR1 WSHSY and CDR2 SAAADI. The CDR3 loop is CASRTGTGPGSPLHF. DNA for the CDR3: TGCGCCAGCAGAACCGGGACAGGGCCGGGTTCACCCCTCCACTTT.

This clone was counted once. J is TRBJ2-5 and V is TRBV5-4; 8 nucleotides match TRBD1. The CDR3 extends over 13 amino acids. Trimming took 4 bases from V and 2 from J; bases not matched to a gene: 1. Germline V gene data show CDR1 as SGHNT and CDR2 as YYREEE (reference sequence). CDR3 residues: CASSRTGQETQYF. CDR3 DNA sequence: TGTGCCAGCAGCAGGACAGGGCAAGAGACCCAGTACTTC.

This CDR3 reads CASSEYFRRNEQFF. The CDR3 bases are TGCGCCAGCAGTGAGTATTTCCGGAGGAATGAGCAGTTCTTC. The chain employs TRBV10-2 and TRBJ2-1, with D maybe TRBD2 (5 bases). Germline CDR1 reads WSHSY; CDR2 reads SAAADI. The germline V and J ends were trimmed by 1 base and 7 bases, with 11 bases remaining between them. The CDR3 has 14 amino acids.

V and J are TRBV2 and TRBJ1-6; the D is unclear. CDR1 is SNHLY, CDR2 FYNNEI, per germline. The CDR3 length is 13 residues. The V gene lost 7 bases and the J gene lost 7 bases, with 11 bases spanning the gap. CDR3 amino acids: CASKRVPNSPLHF. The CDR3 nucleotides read TGTGCCAGCAAACGGGTACCCAATTCACCCCTCCACTTT.

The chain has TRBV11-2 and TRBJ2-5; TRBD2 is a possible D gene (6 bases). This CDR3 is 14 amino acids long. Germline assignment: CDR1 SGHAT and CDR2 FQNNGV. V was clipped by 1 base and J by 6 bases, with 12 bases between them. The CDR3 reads CASSLGTSSKTQYF. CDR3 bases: TGTGCCAGCAGCTTAGGAACTAGCAGTAAGACCCAGTACTTC.

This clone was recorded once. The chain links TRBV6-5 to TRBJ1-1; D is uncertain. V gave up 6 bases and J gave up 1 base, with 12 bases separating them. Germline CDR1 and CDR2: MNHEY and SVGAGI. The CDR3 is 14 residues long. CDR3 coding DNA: TGTGCCAGCAGCCTGGGGAGACAGAACACTGAAGCTTTCTTT. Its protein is CASSLGRQNTEAFF.

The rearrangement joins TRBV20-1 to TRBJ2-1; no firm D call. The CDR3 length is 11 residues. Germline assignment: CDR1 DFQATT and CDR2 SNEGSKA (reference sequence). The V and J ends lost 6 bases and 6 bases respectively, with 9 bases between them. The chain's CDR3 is CSAQTGNEQFF. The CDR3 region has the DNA TGCAGTGCCCAGACGGGCAATGAGCAGTTCTTC.

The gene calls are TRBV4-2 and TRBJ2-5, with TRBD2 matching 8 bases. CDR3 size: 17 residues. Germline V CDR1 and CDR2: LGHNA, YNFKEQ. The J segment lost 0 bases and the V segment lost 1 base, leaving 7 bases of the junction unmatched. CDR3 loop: CASSQAAGGRDQETQYF. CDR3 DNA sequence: TGTGCCAGCAGCCAAGCCGCGGGGGGCCGAGACCAAGAGACCCAGTACTTC.

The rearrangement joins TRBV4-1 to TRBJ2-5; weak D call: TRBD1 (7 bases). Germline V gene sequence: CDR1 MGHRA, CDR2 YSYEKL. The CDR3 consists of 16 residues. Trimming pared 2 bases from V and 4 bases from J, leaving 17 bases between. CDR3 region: CASSQSRQGGRETQYF. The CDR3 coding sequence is TGCGCCAGCAGCCAAAGCCGGCAGGGGGGTCGAGAGACCCAGTACTTC.

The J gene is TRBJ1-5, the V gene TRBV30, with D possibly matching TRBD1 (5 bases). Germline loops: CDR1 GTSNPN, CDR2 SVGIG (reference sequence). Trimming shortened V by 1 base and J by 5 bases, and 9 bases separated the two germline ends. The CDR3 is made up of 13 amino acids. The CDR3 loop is CAWSGGRDQPQHF. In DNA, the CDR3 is TGTGCCTGGAGTGGGGGGAGGGATCAGCCCCAGCATTTT.

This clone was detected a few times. CDR3 DNA sequence: TGTGCCAGCAGCTTGAAGACAGGGATTGCAACTAATGAAAAACTGTTTTTT. Residues: CASSLKTGIATNEKLFF. V gene TRBV14 combines with J gene TRBJ1-4; 7 positions agree with TRBD1. V shed 5 bases, J shed 0 bases, and the junction held 9 bases outside the gene matches. The CDR3 extends over 17 amino acids. CDR1 and CDR2 from the germline V gene are SGHDN and FVKESK.

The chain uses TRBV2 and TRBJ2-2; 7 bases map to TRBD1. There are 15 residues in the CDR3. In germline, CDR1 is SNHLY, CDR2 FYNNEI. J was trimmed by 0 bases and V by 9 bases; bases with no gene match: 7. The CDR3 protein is CARRPGTANTGELFF. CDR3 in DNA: TGTGCCAGACGCCCCGGGACAGCGAACACCGGGGAGCTGTTTTTT.